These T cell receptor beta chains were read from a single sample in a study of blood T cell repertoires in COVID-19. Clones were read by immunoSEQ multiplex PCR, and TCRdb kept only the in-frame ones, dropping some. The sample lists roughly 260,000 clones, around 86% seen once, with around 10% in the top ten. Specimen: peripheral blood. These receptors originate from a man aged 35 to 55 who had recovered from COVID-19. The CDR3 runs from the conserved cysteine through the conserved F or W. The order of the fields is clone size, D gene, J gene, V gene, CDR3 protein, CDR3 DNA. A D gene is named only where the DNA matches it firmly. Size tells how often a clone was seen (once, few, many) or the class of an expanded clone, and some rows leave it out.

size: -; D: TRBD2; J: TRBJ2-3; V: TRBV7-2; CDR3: CASSPRLAGGVGTDTQYF; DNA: TGTGCCAGCAGCCCCCGACTAGCGGGGGGGGTCGGCACAGATACGCAGTATTTT
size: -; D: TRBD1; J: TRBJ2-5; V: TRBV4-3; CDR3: CASSQDPGAGGAETQYF; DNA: TGCGCCAGCAGCCAAGATCCAGGGGCAGGGGGCGCGGAGACCCAGTACTTC
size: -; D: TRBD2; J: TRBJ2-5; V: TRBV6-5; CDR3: CASKRGTQETQYF; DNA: TGTGCCAGCAAGCGGGGGACACAAGAGACCCAGTACTTC
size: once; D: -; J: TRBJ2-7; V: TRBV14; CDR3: CASSQQRRVQYF; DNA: TGTGCCAGCAGCCAACAGAGACGGGTGCAGTACTTC
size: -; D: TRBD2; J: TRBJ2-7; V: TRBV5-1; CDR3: CASSPGRMPSYEQYF; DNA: TGCGCCAGCAGCCCCGGGAGGATGCCCTCCTACGAGCAGTACTTC
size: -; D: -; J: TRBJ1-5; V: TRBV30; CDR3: CAWSRTINQPQHF; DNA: TGTGCCTGGAGTAGGACAATCAATCAGCCCCAGCATTTT
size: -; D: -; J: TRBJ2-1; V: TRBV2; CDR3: CASTRRAGGWYEQFF; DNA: TGTGCCAGCACACGACGGGCAGGGGGGTGGTATGAGCAGTTCTTC
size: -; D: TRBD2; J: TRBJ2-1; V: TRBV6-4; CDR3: CASSDPGGLAGLVF; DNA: TGTGCCAGCAGTGACCCGGGGGGACTAGCGGGACTGGTCTTC
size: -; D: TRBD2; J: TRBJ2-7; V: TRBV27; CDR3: CAVRGGTFSYEQYF; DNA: TGTGCCGTCCGGGGGGGGACCTTCTCCTACGAGCAGTACTTC
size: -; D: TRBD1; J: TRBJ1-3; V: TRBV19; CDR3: CASSIRDRVRSGNTIYF; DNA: TGTGCCAGTAGTATCCGGGACAGGGTTAGGTCTGGAAACACCATATATTTT
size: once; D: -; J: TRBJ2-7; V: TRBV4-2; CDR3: CASSQEQPGNPPREQYF; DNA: TGTGCCAGCAGCCAGGAGCAACCCGGGAACCCGCCGAGGGAGCAGTACTTC
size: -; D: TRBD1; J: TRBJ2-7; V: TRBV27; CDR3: CASRRGGQGSYEQYF; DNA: TGTGCCAGCAGGCGGGGTGGACAGGGGTCCTACGAGCAGTACTTC
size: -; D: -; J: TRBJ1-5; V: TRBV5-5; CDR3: CASSLMGPLQPQHF; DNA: TGTGCCAGCAGCTTGATGGGGCCTCTTCAGCCCCAGCATTTT
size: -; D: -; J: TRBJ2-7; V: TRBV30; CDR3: CAWSGTDPRYEQYF; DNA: TGTGCCTGGAGTGGTACAGACCCCCGCTACGAGCAGTACTTC
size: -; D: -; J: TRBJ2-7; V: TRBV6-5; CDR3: CASKIATGSSYEQYF; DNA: TGTGCCAGCAAAATCGCAACAGGGAGCTCCTACGAGCAGTACTTC
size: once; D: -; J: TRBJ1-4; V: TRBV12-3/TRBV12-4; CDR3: CASSLDTRVFF; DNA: TGTGCCAGCAGTTTAGACACGAGGGTGTTTTTT
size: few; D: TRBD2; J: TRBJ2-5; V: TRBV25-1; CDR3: CASRGSGSGETQYF; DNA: TGTGCCAGCAGGGGTAGCGGGAGCGGCGAGACCCAGTACTTC
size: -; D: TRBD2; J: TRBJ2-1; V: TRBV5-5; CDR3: CASSPRSGGARNEQFF; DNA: TGTGCCAGCAGCCCTAGGAGCGGGGGGGCCCGAAATGAGCAGTTCTTC
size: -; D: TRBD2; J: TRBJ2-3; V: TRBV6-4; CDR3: CASSIAGGPTDTQYF; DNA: TGTGCCAGCAGCATAGCGGGGGGGCCCACAGATACGCAGTATTTT
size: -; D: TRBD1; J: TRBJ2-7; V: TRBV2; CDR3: CATQGARDYEQYF; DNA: TGTGCCACCCAGGGGGCGCGCGACTACGAGCAGTACTTC
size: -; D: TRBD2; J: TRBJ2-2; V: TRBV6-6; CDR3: CASIPGGRPNTGELFF; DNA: TGTGCCAGCATCCCGGGGGGGAGGCCCAACACCGGGGAGCTGTTTTTT
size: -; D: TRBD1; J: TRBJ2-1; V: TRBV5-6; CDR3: CASSTGQGSISYNEQFF; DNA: TGTGCCAGCAGCACCGGACAGGGAAGTATCTCCTACAATGAGCAGTTCTTC
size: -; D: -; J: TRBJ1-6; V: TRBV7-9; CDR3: CASSFSEIYNSPLHF; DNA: TGTGCCAGCAGCTTTTCCGAGATTTATAATTCACCCCTCCACTTT
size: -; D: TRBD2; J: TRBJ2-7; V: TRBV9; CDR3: CASSVAGSGEWYEQYF; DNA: TGTGCCAGCAGCGTAGCCGGTAGCGGGGAATGGTACGAGCAGTACTTC